This T cell receptor (beta chain) was recovered during a study of blood T cell repertoires in COVID-19. Across the whole study: Acute-phase and convalescent COVID-19 samples originated in the United States, Italy and Spain.

V shed 5 bases, J shed 0 bases, and the junction held 4 bases outside the gene matches. CDR1 and CDR2 from the germline V gene are SGHAT and FQNNGV. This CDR3 comprises 15 residues. Original processing notes: Amplification of reference gene primers was used by the study to estimate nucleated cell counts. Clones were read by immunoSEQ multiplex PCR, and TCRdb kept only the in-frame ones, dropping some. The V and J calls and the clone size are those of that table, but D and trimming were determined from the DNA. This table has under 200,000 clones, around four fifths appearing once. This chain joins TRBV11-2 and TRBJ2-3, with 8 bases that match TRBD1. The sequence derives from a man aged 65 to 85 who had recovered from COVID-19. Sequencing was done on a sample of peripheral blood. CDR3: CASSPGTGSTDTQYF. For the CDR3, the DNA is TGTGCCAGCAGCCCCGGGACAGGAAGCACAGATACGCAGTATTTT.